The entry below gives a single T cell receptor (beta chain) sequence along with its context. Germline CDR1 is MNHEY and CDR2 is SVGEGT. V lost 5 bases and J lost 7; bases outside the gene matches: 4. The CDR3 contains 13 residues. Sequencing was performed with immunoSEQ multiplex PCR; in TCRdb, only in-frame clones are kept and a portion is missing. Counted here are 150,000 to 160,000 clones, roughly 94% occurring once; the ten biggest clones make up approximately 5.7%. The record originates from a study of control samples from healthy donors and cancer patients. This clonotype was sampled from a man aged 35 to 55 in good health. J is TRBJ1-2 and V is TRBV6-2 or TRBV6-3; 10 bases line up with TRBD1. The specimen was blood. The CDR3 DNA sequence: TGTGCCAGCAGTCCGAGACAGGGGGCTGGCTACACCTTC. Amino acids: CASSPRQGAGYTF.